Presented here are 13 T cell receptor beta chains from one specimen sequenced in a study of cytomegalovirus exposure and HLA in healthy donors. Vbeta (60) and Jbeta (13) primers were used in the PCR. Profiled with immunoSEQ multiplex PCR; TCRdb holds only in-frame clones, not every one. In the table there are roughly 160,000 clones, about 76% of which are singletons. Sequenced: PBMCs. The receptors originated from a woman younger than 35 in good health and CMV-seropositive.

This chain links TRBV4-1 with TRBJ1-1; D gene uncertain. CDR1 and CDR2 (germline): MGHRA, YSYEKL. The CDR3 runs 15 residues. V was trimmed by 2 bases and J by 6 bases, leaving 16 bases between them. The CDR3 sequence is CASSQRELAGSEAFF. The CDR3 region has the DNA TGCGCCAGCAGCCAAAGGGAACTAGCTGGGTCTGAAGCTTTCTTT.

This clone was counted between two and nine times. J is TRBJ1-5 and V is TRBV2; TRBD1 might be the D (6 bases). The germline CDR1 and CDR2 sequences are SNHLY and FYNNEI. The CDR3 is 15 residues long. Trimming removed 3 bases at V and 2 bases at J, with 11 bases between. This CDR3 is CASSEGGGGNQPQHF. Written as DNA, the CDR3 is TGTGCCAGCAGTGAGGGAGGGGGGGGCAATCAGCCCCAGCATTTT.

This chain uses TRBV19 with TRBJ1-2; possibly TRBD1 for D (5 bases). The V end lost 7 bases, the J end lost 5 bases, and 20 bases lay between the germline ends. The CDR3 has 15 amino acids. The germline CDR1 and CDR2 sequences are LNHDA and SQIVND (reference sequence). The CDR3 bases are TGTGCCAGTACCCCAGTTGGGGCCCTAGGGTATGGCTACACCTTC. The encoded protein is CASTPVGALGYGYTF.

This clone was observed a single time. The rearrangement links TRBV9 to TRBJ2-2, with 9 nucleotides matching TRBD1. The CDR3 covers 15 residues. With 4 bases clipped from V and 3 bases from J, the junction kept 4 bases outside the gene matches. Germline-derived CDR1 and CDR2 are SGDLS and YYNGEE. The CDR3 DNA sequence: TGTGCCAGCAGCACAAGGACAGGGGACACCGGGGAGCTGTTTTTT. Its translation is CASSTRTGDTGELFF.

This clone occurred a few times. The chain employs TRBV7-4 and TRBJ1-2, with no clear D. Germline CDR1 SGHVT, CDR2 SQSDAQ. Trimming pared 4 bases from V and 4 bases from J, leaving 19 bases between. The CDR3 has 16 residues. CDR3 sequence (DNA): TGTGCCAGCAGCTCTCCCAGCCAACAGTTCCTCTATGGCTACACCTTC. This codes for CASSSPSQQFLYGYTF.

The V gene is TRBV4-3, the J gene TRBJ2-5, with D possibly TRBD2 on 5 matching bases. V was clipped by 0 bases and J by 2 bases, with 13 bases between them. Per germline, CDR1 LGHNA and CDR2 YSLEER. There are 16 residues in the CDR3. The CDR3 nucleotides read TGCGCCAGCAGCCAAGATACGGGGAACTCGCAAGAGACCCAGTACTTC. It is translated as CASSQDTGNSQETQYF.

The rearrangement joins TRBV6-5 to TRBJ2-1; D is perhaps TRBD2 (5 bases). Germline lookup yields CDR1 MNHEY and CDR2 SVGAGI. The V and J ends lost 0 bases and 10 bases respectively, with 10 bases between them. There are 13 residues in the CDR3. Here the CDR3 DNA reads TGTGCCAGCAGTTACTCCCCCTCGGGGGAGCAGTTCTTC. Its translation: CASSYSPSGEQFF.

The table lists this clone with a count of one. The V call is TRBV18, the J call TRBJ1-1, with 12 bases identical to TRBD1. The CDR3 has 17 residues. Germline CDR1 is KGHSH and CDR2 is LQKENI. With 7 bases clipped from V and 5 bases from J, the junction kept 14 bases outside the gene matches. This CDR3 is CASLLLPGQGARTEAFF. The CDR3 DNA reads as TGTGCCAGCTTACTACTTCCGGGACAGGGGGCACGGACTGAAGCTTTCTTT.

The chain has TRBV28 and TRBJ2-2, with D possibly being TRBD2 (6 bases). The CDR3 runs 15 residues. V was trimmed by 1 base and J by 2 bases, leaving 8 bases between them. The V gene's germline CDR1 is MDHEN and CDR2 SYDVKM. CDR3 bases: TGTGCCAGCAGTTTATTAGCGGTAAACACCGGGGAGCTGTTTTTT. Translating gives CASSLLAVNTGELFF. Together with reference TRBV28 and TRBJ2-2, the CDR3 gives the full variable domain: DVKVTQSSRYLVKRTGEKVFLECVQDMDHENMFWYRQDPGLGLRLIYFSYDVKMKEKGDIPEGYSVSREKKERFSLILESASTNQTSMYLCASSLLAVNTGELFFGEGSRLTVL.

CDR3 DNA sequence: TGTGCCAGCAGTGAGGCAGGGGCCCTCTACGAGCAGTACTTC. Translation: CASSEAGALYEQYF. The chain recombines TRBV6-1 with TRBJ2-7; D is perhaps TRBD1 (6 bases). CDR3 length equals 14 residues. Germline V gives CDR1 MNHNS, CDR2 SASEGT. The V end was cut by 3 bases, the J end by 3 bases, with 12 bases between.

The V and J genes are TRBV5-4 and TRBJ1-6; 8 nucleotides line up with TRBD1. From germline, CDR1 is SGHNT and CDR2 YYREEE (reference sequence). V was clipped by 2 bases and J by 10 bases; unmatched bases: 11. CDR3 length: 16 amino acids. The CDR3 DNA reads TGTGCCAGCAGCTTCGACAGGGGAGAATTAGGGTCACCCCTCCACTTT. Amino acid sequence: CASSFDRGELGSPLHF.

The V call is TRBV7-9, the J call TRBJ2-1; 15 bases are a match to TRBD2. The CDR3 has 17 amino acids. V shed 1 base, J shed 7 bases, and the junction held 5 bases outside the gene matches. The germline V gene encodes CDR1 SEHNR and CDR2 FQNEAQ (reference sequence). CDR3 coding DNA: TGTGCCAGCAGCTTAGGTGGGACTAGCGGGGGGAAGAATGAGCAGTTCTTC. Protein sequence: CASSLGGTSGGKNEQFF.

This sequence joins TRBV6-5 and TRBJ1-1; D possibly corresponds to TRBD1 (5 bases). Germline values: CDR1 MNHEY, CDR2 SVGAGI. The CDR3 is 14 amino acids. V shed 5 bases and J shed 0 bases, with 10 bases lying between them. CDR3 sequence reads: CASSADSMNTEAFF. Written as DNA, the CDR3 is TGTGCCAGCAGTGCCGACAGCATGAACACTGAAGCTTTCTTT.